This T cell receptor (beta chain) stems from a study of T cell repertoires in cytomegalovirus infection. Concerning this clonotype itself: A much larger clone sits a single nucleotide away, making a read error possible. A read error is likely, as this CDR3 ends without the conserved phenylalanine or tryptophan.

The germline gives CDR1 SGHTA, CDR2 FQGNSA. V was clipped by 2 bases and J by 2 bases, with 19 bases between them. This CDR3 contains 17 residues. Each CDR3 protein gets one entry after TCRdb re-called the reads with MiXCR. Found here are about 450,000 distinct CDR3 sequences, 31% of them singletons; the top ten hold roughly 13%. The chain has TRBV7-2 and TRBJ2-7, with a weak D call TRBD2 (6 bases). The TCR sequence derives from a human donor in good health (CMV status not recorded). Some clones in this sample may be carry-over from other donors' samples. The sample comprised PBMCs. CDR3 bases: TGTGCCAGCAGCTTATTCAGGCCCATCGGGACTGCCTACGAGCAGTACTTA. As protein: CASSLFRPIGTAYEQYL.